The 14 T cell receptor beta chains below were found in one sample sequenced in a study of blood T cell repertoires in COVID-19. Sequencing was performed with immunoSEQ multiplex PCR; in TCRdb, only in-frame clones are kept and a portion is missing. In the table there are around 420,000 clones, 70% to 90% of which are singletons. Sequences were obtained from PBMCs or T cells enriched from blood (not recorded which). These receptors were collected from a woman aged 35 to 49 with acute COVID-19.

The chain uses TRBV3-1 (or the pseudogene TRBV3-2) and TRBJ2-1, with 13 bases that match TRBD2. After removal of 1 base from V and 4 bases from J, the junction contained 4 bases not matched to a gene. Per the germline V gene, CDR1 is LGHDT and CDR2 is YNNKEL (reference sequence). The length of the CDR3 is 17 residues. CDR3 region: CASSQATGLAGYNEQFF. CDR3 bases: TGTGCCAGCAGCCAAGCTACGGGACTAGCGGGGTACAATGAGCAGTTCTTC.

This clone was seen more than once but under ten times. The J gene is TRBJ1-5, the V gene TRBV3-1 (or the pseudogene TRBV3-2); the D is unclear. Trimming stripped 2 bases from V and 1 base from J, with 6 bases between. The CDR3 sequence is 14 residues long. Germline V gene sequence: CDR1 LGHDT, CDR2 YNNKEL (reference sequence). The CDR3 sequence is CASSQTVSNQPQHF. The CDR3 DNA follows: TGTGCCAGCAGCCAAACGGTGAGCAATCAGCCCCAGCATTTT.

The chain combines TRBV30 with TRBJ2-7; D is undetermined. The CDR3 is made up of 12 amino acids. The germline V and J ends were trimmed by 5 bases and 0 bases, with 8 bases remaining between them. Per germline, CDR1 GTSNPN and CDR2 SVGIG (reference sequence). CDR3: CAWGMSSYEQYF. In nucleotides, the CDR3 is TGTGCCTGGGGTATGAGCTCCTACGAGCAGTACTTC.

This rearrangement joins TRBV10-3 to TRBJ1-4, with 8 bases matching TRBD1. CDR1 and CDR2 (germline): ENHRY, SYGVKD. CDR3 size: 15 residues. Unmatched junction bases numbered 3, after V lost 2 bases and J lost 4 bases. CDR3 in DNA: TGTGCCATCAGTGAGAGGGGACAGGATAATGAAAAACTGTTTTTT. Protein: CAISERGQDNEKLFF.

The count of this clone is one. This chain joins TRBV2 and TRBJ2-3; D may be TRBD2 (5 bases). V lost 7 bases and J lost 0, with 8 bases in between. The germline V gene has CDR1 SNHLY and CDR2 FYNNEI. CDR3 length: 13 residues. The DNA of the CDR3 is TGTGCCAGCAAATGGACTAGCACAGATACGCAGTATTTT. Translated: CASKWTSTDTQYF. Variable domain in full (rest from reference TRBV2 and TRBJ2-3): EPEVTQTPSHQVTQMGQEVILRCVPISNHLYFYWYRQILGQKVEFLVSFYNNEISEKSEIFDDQFSVERPDGSNFTLKIRSTKLEDSAMYFCASKWTSTDTQYFGPGTRLTVL.

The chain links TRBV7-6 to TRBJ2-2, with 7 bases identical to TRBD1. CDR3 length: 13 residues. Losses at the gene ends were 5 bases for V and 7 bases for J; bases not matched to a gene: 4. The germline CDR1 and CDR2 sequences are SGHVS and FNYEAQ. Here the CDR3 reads CASSLRTGGELFF. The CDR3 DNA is TGTGCCAGCAGCCTTCGGACAGGCGGGGAGCTGTTTTTT.

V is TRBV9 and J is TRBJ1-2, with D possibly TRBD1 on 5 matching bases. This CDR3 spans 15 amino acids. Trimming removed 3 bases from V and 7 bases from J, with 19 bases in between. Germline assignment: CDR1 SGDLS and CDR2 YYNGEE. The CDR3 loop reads CASSGTTGVQGGYTF. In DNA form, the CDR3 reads TGTGCCAGCAGCGGAACTACAGGTGTTCAGGGTGGCTACACCTTC.

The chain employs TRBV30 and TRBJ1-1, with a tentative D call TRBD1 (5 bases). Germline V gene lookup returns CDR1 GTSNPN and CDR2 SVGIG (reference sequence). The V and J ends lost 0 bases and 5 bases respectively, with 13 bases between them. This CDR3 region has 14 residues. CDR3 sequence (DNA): TGTGCCTGGAGTGTACGGGCACGGGGGACTGAAGCTTTCTTT. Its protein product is CAWSVRARGTEAFF.

The CDR3 region is CASSLGPGLVRETQYF. The CDR3 DNA follows: TGTGCCAGCAGCTTGGGTCCGGGACTAGTGAGGGAGACCCAGTACTTC. The chain employs TRBV7-9 and TRBJ2-5; 8 positions match TRBD2. Germline values: CDR1 SEHNR, CDR2 FQNEAQ (reference sequence). V was pared by 3 bases and J by 5 bases, with 11 bases of the junction left unmatched. There are 16 residues in the CDR3.

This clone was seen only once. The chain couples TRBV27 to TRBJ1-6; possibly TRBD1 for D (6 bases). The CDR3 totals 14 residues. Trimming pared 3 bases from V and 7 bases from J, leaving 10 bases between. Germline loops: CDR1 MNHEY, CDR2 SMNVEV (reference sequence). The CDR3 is CASSFPGVNSPLHF. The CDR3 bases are TGTGCCAGCAGTTTCCCAGGGGTGAATTCACCCCTCCACTTT.

The CDR3 is CASNLGQSVRPSNQPQHF. The CDR3 DNA is TGTGCCAGTAACCTGGGACAGAGTGTGAGACCTAGCAATCAGCCCCAGCATTTT. The chain links TRBV19 to TRBJ1-5; 7 nucleotides line up with TRBD1. Germline CDR1 and CDR2: LNHDA and SQIVND (reference sequence). The CDR3 totals 18 residues. The V gene end was trimmed by 7 bases and the J gene end by 0 bases; junction bases not matched to a gene: 15.

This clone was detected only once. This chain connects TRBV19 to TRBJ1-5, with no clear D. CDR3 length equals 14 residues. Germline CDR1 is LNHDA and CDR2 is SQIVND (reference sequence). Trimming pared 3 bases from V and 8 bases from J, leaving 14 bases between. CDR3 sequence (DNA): TGTGCCAGTAGTATGAACCCCCGGTTGGAGCCCCAGCATTTT. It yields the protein CASSMNPRLEPQHF.

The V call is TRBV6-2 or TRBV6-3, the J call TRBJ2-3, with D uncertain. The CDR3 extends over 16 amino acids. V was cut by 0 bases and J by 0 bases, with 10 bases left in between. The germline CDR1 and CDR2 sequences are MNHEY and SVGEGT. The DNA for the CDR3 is TGTGCCAGCAGTTACTCGAGAGGCCGCAGCACAGATACGCAGTATTTT. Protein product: CASSYSRGRSTDTQYF.

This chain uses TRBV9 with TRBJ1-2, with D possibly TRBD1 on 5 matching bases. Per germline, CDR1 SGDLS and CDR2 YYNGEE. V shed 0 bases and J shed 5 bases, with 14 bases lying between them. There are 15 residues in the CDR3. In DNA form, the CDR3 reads TGTGCCAGCAGCGTAGGGGGAGGGGAACCATATGGCTACACCTTC. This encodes CASSVGGGEPYGYTF.